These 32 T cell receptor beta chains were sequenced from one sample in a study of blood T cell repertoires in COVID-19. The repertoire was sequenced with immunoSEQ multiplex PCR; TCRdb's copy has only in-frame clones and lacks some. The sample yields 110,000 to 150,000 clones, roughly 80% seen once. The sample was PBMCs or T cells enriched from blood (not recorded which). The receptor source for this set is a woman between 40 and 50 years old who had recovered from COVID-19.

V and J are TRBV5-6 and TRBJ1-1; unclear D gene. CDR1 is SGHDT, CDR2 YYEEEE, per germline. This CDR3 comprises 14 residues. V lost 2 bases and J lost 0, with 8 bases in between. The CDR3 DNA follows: TGTGCCAGCAGCTTTGGGCAAATGAACACTGAAGCTTTCTTT. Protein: CASSFGQMNTEAFF.

The CDR3 region has the DNA TGCGCCAGCAGCTATGGAGGGTCTAACACTGAAGCTTTCTTT. Its translation: CASSYGGSNTEAFF. The chain uses TRBV5-1 and TRBJ1-1, with D hard to call. The CDR3 is 14 amino acids. Germline loops: CDR1 SGHRS, CDR2 YFSETQ. The V end was cut by 3 bases, the J end by 2 bases, with 11 bases between.

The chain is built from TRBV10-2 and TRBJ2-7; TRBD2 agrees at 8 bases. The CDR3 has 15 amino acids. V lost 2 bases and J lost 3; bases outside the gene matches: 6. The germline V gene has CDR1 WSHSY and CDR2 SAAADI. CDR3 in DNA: TGCGCCAGCAGTGAGGATGGCGGGAGGTTCTACGAGCAGTACTTC. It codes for CASSEDGGRFYEQYF.

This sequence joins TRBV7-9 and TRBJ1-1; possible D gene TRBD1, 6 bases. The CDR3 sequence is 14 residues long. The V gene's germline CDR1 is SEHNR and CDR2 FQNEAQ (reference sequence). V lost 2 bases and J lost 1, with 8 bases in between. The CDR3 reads CASSLLTGNTEAFF. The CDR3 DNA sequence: TGTGCCAGCAGCTTATTGACAGGGAACACTGAAGCTTTCTTT. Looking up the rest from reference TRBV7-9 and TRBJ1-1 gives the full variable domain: DTGVSQNPRHKITKRGQNVTFRCDPISEHNRLYWYRQTLGQGPEFLTYFQNEAQLEKSRLLSDRFSAERPKGSFSTLEIQRTEQGDSAMYLCASSLLTGNTEAFFGQGTRLTVV.

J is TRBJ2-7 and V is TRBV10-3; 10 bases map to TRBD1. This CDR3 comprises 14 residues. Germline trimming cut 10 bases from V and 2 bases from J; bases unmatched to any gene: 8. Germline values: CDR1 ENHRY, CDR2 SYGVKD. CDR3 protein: CASVPGQGAYEQYF. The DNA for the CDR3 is TGTGCCAGCGTTCCCGGACAGGGGGCCTACGAGCAGTACTTC.

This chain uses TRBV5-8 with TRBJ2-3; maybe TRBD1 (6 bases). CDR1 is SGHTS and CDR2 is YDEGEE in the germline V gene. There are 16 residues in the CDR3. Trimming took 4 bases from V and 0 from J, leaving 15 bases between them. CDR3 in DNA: TGTGCCAGCAGCCCGAGGACAGCCCTAAGCACAGATACGCAGTATTTT. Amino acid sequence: CASSPRTALSTDTQYF.

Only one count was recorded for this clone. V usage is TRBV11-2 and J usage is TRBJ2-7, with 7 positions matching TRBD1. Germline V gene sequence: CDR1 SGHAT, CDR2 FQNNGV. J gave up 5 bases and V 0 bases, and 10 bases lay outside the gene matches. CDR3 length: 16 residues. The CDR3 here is CASSLDLTGWAHEQYF. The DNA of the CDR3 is TGTGCCAGCAGCTTAGATTTGACAGGGTGGGCGCACGAGCAGTACTTC. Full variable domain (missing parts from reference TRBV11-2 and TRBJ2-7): EAGVAQSPRYKIIEKRQSVAFWCNPISGHATLYWYQQILGQGPKLLIQFQNNGVVDDSQLPKDRFSAERLKGVDSTLKIQPAKLEDSAVYLCASSLDLTGWAHEQYFGPGTRLTVT.

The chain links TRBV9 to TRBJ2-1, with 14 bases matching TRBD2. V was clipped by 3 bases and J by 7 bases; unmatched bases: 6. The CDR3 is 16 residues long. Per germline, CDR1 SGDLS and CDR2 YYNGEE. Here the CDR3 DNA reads TGTGCCAGCAGCGGCGGACTAGCGGGGGGAGGGAATGAGCAGTTCTTC. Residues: CASSGGLAGGGNEQFF.

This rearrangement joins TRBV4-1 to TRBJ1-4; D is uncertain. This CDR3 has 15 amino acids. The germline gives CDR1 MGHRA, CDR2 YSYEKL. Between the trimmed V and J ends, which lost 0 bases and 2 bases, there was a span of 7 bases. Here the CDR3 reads CASSQEGGTNEKLFF. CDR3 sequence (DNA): TGCGCCAGCAGCCAAGAGGGCGGGACTAATGAAAAACTGTTTTTT.

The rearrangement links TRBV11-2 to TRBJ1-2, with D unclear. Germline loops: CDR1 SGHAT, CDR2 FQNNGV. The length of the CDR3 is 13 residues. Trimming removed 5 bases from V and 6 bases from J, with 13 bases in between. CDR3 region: CASSPTPLHGYTF. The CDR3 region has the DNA TGTGCCAGCAGCCCTACCCCCCTCCATGGCTACACCTTC.

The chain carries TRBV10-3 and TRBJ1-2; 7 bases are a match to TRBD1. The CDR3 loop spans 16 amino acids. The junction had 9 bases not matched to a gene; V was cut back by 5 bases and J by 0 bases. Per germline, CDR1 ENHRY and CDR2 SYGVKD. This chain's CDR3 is CAISIPGQLANYGYTF. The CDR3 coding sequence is TGTGCCATCAGTATACCGGGACAGCTTGCTAACTATGGCTACACCTTC.

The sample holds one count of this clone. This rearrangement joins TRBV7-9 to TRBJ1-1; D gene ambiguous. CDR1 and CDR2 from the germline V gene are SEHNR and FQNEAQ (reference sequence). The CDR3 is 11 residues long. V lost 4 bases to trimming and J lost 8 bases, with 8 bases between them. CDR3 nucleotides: TGTGCCAGCAGCTCCAGAATAGAAGCTTTCTTT. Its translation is CASSSRIEAFF.

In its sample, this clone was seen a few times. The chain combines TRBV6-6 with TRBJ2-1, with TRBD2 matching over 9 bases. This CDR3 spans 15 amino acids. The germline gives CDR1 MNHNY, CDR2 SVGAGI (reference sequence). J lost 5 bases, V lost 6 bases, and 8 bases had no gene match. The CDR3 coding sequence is TGTGCCAGCAGCCCCCAGCGGGGGGTCAACAATGAGCAGTTCTTC. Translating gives CASSPQRGVNNEQFF.

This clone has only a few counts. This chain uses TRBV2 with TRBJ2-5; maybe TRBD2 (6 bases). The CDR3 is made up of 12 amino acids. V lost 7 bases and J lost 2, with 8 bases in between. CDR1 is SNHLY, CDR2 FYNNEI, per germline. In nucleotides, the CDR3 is TGTGCCAGCAAGAGCGGGCAAGAGACCCAGTACTTC. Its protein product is CASKSGQETQYF.

In DNA form, the CDR3 reads TGTGCCAGCAGCGTAGAAAGCCCGAGTGGTTCACCCCTCCACTTT. Protein: CASSVESPSGSPLHF. The chain has TRBV9 and TRBJ1-6; D not resolved. The CDR3 runs 15 residues. Per the germline V gene, CDR1 is SGDLS and CDR2 is YYNGEE. Trimming took 0 bases from V and 9 from J, leaving 13 bases between them. The full variable domain, rest sourced from reference TRBV9 and TRBJ1-6, is DSGVTQTPKHLITATGQRVTLRCSPRSGDLSVYWYQQSLDQGLQFLIQYYNGEERAKGNILERFSAQQFPDLHSELNLSSLELGDSALYFCASSVESPSGSPLHFGNGTRLTVT.

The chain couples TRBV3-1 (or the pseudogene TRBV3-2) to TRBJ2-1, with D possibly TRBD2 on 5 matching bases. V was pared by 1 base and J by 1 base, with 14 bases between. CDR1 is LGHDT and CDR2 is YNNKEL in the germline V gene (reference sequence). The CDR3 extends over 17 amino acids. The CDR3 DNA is TGTGCCAGCAGCCAAGTAGAAGCGGTGCGATCCTACAATGAGCAGTTCTTC. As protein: CASSQVEAVRSYNEQFF.

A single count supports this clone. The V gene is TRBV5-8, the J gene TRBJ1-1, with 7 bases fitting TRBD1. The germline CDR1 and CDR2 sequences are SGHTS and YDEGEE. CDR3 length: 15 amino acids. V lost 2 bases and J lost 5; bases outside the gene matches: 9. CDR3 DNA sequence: TGTGCCAGCAGCTTTAGGAGACAGGGTCGAACTGAAGCTTTCTTT. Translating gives CASSFRRQGRTEAFF.

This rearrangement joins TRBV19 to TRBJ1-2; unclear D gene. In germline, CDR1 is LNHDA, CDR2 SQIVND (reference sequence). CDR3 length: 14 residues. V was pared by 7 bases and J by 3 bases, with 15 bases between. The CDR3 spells CASTLGRRDYGYTF. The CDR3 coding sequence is TGTGCCAGTACCCTGGGCCGGCGGGACTATGGCTACACCTTC. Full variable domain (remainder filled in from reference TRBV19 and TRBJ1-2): DGGITQSPKYLFRKEGQNVTLSCEQNLNHDAMYWYRQDPGQGLRLIYYSQIVNDFQKGDIAEGYSVSREKKESFPLTVTSAQKNPTAFYLCASTLGRRDYGYTFGSGTRLTVV.

Here the CDR3 reads CASGSGNQPQHF. CDR3 nucleotide sequence: TGTGCCAGCGGTTCAGGGAATCAGCCCCAGCATTTT. The rearrangement joins TRBV25-1 to TRBJ1-5, with D possibly being TRBD1 (5 bases). V gave up 8 bases and J gave up 4 bases, with 9 bases separating them. Germline V gene data show CDR1 as MGHDK and CDR2 as SYGVNS. This CDR3 spans 12 amino acids. Full variable domain (rest looked up from reference TRBV25-1 and TRBJ1-5): EADIYQTPRYLVIGTGKKITLECSQTMGHDKMYWYQQDPGMELHLIHYSYGVNSTEKGDLSSESTVSRIRTEHFPLTLESARPSHTSQYLCASGSGNQPQHFGDGTRLSIL.

This CDR3 is CASSKTGLAIGELFF. The CDR3 DNA reads as TGTGCCAGCAGTAAAACGGGACTAGCTATCGGGGAGCTGTTTTTT. The genes are TRBV2 and TRBJ2-2, with 9 positions matching TRBD2. The V and J ends lost 5 bases and 7 bases, in that order; junction bases with no gene match: 8. Germline CDR1 is SNHLY and CDR2 is FYNNEI. The CDR3 consists of 15 residues. The whole variable domain, filled in from reference TRBV2 and TRBJ2-2, reads EPEVTQTPSHQVTQMGQEVILRCVPISNHLYFYWYRQILGQKVEFLVSFYNNEISEKSEIFDDQFSVERPDGSNFTLKIRSTKLEDSAMYFCASSKTGLAIGELFFGEGSRLTVL.

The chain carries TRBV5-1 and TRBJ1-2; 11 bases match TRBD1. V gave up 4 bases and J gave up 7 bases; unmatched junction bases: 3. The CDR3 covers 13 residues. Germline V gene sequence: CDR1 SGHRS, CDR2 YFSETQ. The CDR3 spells CASSPGQGAGYTF. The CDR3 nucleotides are TGCGCCAGCAGCCCTGGACAGGGGGCTGGCTACACCTTC.

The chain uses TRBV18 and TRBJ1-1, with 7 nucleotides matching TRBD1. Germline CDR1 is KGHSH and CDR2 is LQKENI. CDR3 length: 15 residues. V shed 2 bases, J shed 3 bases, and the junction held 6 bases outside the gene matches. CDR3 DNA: TGTGCCAGCTCACCATCAGACAGGGTTTACACTGAAGCTTTCTTT. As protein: CASSPSDRVYTEAFF.

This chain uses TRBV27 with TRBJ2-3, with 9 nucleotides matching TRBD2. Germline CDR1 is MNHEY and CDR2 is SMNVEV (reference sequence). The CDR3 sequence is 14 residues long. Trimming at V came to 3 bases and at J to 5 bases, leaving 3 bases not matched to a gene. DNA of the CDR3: TGTGCCAGCAGTTTCGCGGGGGGGGTAGATACGCAGTATTTT. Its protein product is CASSFAGGVDTQYF.

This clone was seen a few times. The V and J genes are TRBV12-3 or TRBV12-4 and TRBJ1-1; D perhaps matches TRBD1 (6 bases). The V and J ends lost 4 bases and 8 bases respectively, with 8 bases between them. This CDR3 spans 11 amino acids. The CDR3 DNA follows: TGTGCCAGCAGTTCCGGACAGGAAGCTTTCTTT. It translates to CASSSGQEAFF.

CDR3 protein: CASSRGTGVGNTEAFF. CDR3 bases: TGTGCCAGTAGTAGAGGGACAGGGGTCGGGAACACTGAAGCTTTCTTT. J is TRBJ1-1 and V is TRBV19, with 10 bases identical to TRBD1. This CDR3 has 16 amino acids. V lost 4 bases to trimming and J lost 1 base; unmatched junction nucleotides: 6. Germline CDR1 is LNHDA and CDR2 is SQIVND (reference sequence).

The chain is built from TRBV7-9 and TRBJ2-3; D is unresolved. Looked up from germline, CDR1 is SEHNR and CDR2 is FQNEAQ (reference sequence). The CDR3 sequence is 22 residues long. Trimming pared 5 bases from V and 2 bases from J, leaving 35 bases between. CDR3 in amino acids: CASSRAGRRKQESDTPTDTQYF. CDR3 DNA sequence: TGTGCCAGCAGCCGGGCCGGCAGACGGAAACAAGAGTCCGACACCCCCACAGATACGCAGTATTTT.

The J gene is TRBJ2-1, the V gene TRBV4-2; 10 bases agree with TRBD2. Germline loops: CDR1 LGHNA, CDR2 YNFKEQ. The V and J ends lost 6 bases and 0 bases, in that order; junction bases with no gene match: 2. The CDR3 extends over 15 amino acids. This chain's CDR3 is CASRPSGGSYNEQFF. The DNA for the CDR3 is TGTGCCAGCAGACCTAGCGGGGGCTCCTACAATGAGCAGTTCTTC.

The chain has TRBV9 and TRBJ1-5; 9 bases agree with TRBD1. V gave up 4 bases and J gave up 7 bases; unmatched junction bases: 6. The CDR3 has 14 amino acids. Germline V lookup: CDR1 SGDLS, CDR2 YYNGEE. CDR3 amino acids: CASSQGQGLQPQHF. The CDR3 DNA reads TGTGCCAGCAGCCAGGGACAGGGTCTGCAGCCCCAGCATTTT.

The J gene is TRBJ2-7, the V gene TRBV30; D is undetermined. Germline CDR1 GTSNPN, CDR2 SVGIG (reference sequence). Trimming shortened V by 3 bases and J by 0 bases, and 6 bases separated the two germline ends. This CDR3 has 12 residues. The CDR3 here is CAWSSSSYEQYF. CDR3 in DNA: TGTGCCTGGAGCTCGAGCTCCTACGAGCAGTACTTC.

The CDR3 is CASSSIVQPGGNYGYTF. The CDR3 DNA reads as TGTGCCAGCAGCTCAATAGTACAGCCAGGAGGAAACTATGGCTACACCTTC. The chain recombines TRBV11-2 with TRBJ1-2; D is undetermined. CDR3 length: 17 residues. The V gene's germline CDR1 is SGHAT and CDR2 FQNNGV. Trimming stripped 4 bases from V and 2 bases from J, with 20 bases between. Looking up the rest from reference TRBV11-2 and TRBJ1-2 gives the full variable domain: EAGVAQSPRYKIIEKRQSVAFWCNPISGHATLYWYQQILGQGPKLLIQFQNNGVVDDSQLPKDRFSAERLKGVDSTLKIQPAKLEDSAVYLCASSSIVQPGGNYGYTFGSGTRLTVV.

The CDR3 nucleotides are TGTGCCAGCAGTTTAACCGGACAGGGTGGGAGCAATCAGCCCCAGCATTTT. It yields the protein CASSLTGQGGSNQPQHF. The rearrangement uses TRBV27 and TRBJ1-5, with 8 bases aligning to TRBD1. The V gene end was trimmed by 2 bases and the J gene end by 1 base; junction bases not matched to a gene: 7. This CDR3 region has 17 residues. Germline V gives CDR1 MNHEY, CDR2 SMNVEV (reference sequence).

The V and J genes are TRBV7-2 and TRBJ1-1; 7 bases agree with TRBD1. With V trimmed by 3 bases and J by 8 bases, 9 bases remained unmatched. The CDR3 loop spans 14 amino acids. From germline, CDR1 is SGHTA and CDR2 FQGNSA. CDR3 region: CASSFLGTAGEAFF. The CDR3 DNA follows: TGTGCCAGCAGCTTCCTCGGGACAGCTGGCGAAGCTTTCTTT.